This T cell receptor (beta chain) derives from a study of T cells in Graves' hyperthyroidism and ophthalmopathy. General observations from the study: A 13 V-J signature model discriminated ophthalmopathy versus stable hyperthyroidism. The model predicted ophthalmopathy a median roughly six months before onset.

Germline CDR1 is MNHNS and CDR2 is SASEGT. The CDR3 is made up of 12 amino acids. V dropped 11 bases and J dropped 4 bases, with 15 bases sitting between them. Not enrolled were patients with uncontrolled infection, other autoimmune disease, pregnancy or lactation. Based on clinical symptoms, serum thyroxine and TRAb, thyroid ultrasound and orbital computed tomography, diagnoses were reached. Researchers took RNA transcripts and amplified the TCR beta CDR3 regions from them. The TCR CDR3 was amplified in a first-round RT-PCR using the HTBI primer set. TCRdb used MiXCR to reprocess the multiplex PCR reads, holding one entry per CDR3 protein. The sample has roughly 500,000 distinct CDR3 sequences, over 35% seen once. On this clonotype itself: The antigen remains undetermined. A much larger clonotype is one base distant, so this may be a read error.

The chain combines TRBV6-1 with TRBJ2-7, with D perhaps matching TRBD2 (5 bases). Sequencing used peripheral blood or thyroid tissue (not recorded which). The sequence derives from an adult woman with Graves' disease, either hyperthyroidism or ophthalmopathy (not recorded which). CDR3 sequence reads: CAGLHTRYEQYF. The CDR3 DNA sequence: TGTGCCGGTCTACACACTAGGTACGAGCAGTACTTC.